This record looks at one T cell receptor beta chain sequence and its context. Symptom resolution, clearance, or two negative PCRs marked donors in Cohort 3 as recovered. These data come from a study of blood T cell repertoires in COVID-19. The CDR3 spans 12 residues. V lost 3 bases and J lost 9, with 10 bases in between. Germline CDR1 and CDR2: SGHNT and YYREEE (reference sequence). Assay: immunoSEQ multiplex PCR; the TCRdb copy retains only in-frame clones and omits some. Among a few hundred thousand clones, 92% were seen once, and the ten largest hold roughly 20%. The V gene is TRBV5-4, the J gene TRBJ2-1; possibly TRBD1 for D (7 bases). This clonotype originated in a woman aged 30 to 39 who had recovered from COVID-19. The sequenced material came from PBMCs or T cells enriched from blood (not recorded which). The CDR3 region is CASSSQGGEQFF. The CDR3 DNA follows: TGTGCCAGCAGCTCGCAGGGGGGTGAGCAGTTCTTC.